This T cell receptor beta chain was documented in a study of T-cell memory formation after mild COVID-19. TCRdb called the 5' RACE reads again in MiXCR, with one record for every CDR3 protein. The sample includes a few hundred thousand distinct CDR3 sequences, more than 15% of them seen just once. The material sequenced was PBMCs or a T cell subset sorted from them (not recorded which). The clonotype originates from a young man who had mild COVID-19 (a few samples of this study predate the infection). Cell type and time point are not known.

The CDR3 spells CASSEVSGGSTDTQYF. The CDR3 DNA reads as TGCGCCAGCAGTGAGGTCAGCGGGGGATCCACAGATACGCAGTATTTT. The V call is TRBV10-1, the J call TRBJ2-3, with 8 bases identical to TRBD2. Trimming took 2 bases from V and 2 from J; bases not matched to a gene: 6. Per germline, CDR1 WNHNN and CDR2 SYGVQD (reference sequence). The CDR3 loop spans 16 amino acids.